This note documents a single TCR beta chain sequence. Its matching antigen is unknown. This entry is derived from a study of a mutant IDH1 vaccine in newly diagnosed glioma. About the research overall: The study started vaccination 4-6 weeks after radiotherapy alone, or with temozolomide cycles. Treated patients, averaging 40.4 years, were about 60% male and about 38% female. Earlier care involved radiotherapy, temozolomide, or both, and the majority received both.

The sample's time point: week 47, end of study. Doses comprised 300 ug of mutant IDH1 20-mer peptide each, plus topical imiquimod. Donors' newly diagnosed IDH1-mutant WHO grade 3 or 4 astrocytomas lacked nuclear ATRX. CDR1 and CDR2 from the germline V gene are SGHDT and YYEEEE. The CDR3 is 17 amino acids. V was pared by 0 bases and J by 5 bases, with 13 bases of the junction left unmatched. The table came from immunoSEQ multiplex PCR; TCRdb's copy has only in-frame clones and leaves some out. Among roughly 31,000 clones listed, roughly 80% were seen once. Sequenced here: PBMCs, sampled from a glioma patient whose treatment included an IDH1 peptide vaccine. The chain carries TRBV5-6 and TRBJ1-2; TRBD1 agrees at 7 bases. The sequence was obtained from a man between 25 and 39 years old with glioma. The CDR3 loop is CASSLGGPFRGAYGYTF. CDR3 coding DNA: TGTGCCAGCAGCTTGGGGGGTCCATTCAGGGGGGCGTATGGCTACACCTTC.